The entry that follows covers one T cell receptor beta chain sequence. This sample was taken from a study of blood T cell repertoires in COVID-19. Study-wide context: COVID-19 samples from acute and convalescent phases originated in the United States, Italy and Spain. PBMCs, B-cell-depleted T cells, or T cells were the source of the cDNA or gDNA that made up the material.

In the original processing: It was from reference gene primer amplification that nucleated cell counts were estimated. Data came from immunoSEQ multiplex PCR; TCRdb stores just in-frame clones and leaves some out. V and J calls and clone size are given by that table; D and trimming were obtained from the DNA. The sample holds about 210,000 clones, around 90% seen once. The germline CDR1 and CDR2 sequences are LGHDT and YNNKEL (reference sequence). V lost 1 base and J lost 7, with 16 bases in between. This CDR3 is built from 16 residues. The TCR was taken from a man aged 18 to 35 with active or convalescent COVID-19. The source material was peripheral blood. The rearrangement joins TRBV3-1 (or the pseudogene TRBV3-2) to TRBJ1-4; tentative D call: TRBD1 (5 bases). The CDR3 nucleotides read TGTGCCAGCAGCCAAGGGGAAGCCAGGGATTCTGAAAAACTGTTTTTT. Translated, it gives CASSQGEARDSEKLFF.